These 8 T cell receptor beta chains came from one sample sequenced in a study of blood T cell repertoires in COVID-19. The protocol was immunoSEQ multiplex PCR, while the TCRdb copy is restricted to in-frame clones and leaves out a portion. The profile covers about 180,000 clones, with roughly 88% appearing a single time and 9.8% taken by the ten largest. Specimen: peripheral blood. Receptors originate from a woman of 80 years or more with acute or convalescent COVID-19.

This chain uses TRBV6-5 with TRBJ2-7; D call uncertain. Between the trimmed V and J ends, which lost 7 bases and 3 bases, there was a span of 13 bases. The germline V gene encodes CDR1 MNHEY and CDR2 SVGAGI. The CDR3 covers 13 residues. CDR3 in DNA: TGTGCCAGCACGACAAATCCCCGCTACGAGCAGTACTTC. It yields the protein CASTTNPRYEQYF.

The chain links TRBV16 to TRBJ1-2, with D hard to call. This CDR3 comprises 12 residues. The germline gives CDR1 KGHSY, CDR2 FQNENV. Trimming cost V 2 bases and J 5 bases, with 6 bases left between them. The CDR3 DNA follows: TGTGCCAGCAGCCAAGGCGGGTATGGCTACACCTTC. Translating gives CASSQGGYGYTF.

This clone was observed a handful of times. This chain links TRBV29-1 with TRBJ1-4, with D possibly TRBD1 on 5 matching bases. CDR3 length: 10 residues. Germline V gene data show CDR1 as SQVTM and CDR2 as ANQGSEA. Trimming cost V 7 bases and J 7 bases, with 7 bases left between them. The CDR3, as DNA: TGCAGCGCCCAGGGTGAAAAACTGTTTTTT. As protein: CSAQGEKLFF.

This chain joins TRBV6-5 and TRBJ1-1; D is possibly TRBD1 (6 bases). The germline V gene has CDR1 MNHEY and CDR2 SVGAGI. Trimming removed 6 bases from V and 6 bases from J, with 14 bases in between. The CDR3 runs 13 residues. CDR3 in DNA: TGTGCCAGCAGCCCCCTACAGGGCCCTGAAGCTTTCTTT. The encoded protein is CASSPLQGPEAFF.

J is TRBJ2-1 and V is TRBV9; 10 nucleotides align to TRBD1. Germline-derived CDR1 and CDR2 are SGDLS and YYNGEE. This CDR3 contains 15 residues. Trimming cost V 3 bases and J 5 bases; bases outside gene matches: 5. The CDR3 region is CASSARDRGNNEQFF. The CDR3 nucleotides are TGTGCCAGCAGCGCCCGGGACAGGGGAAACAATGAGCAGTTCTTC. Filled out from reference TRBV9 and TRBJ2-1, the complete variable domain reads DSGVTQTPKHLITATGQRVTLRCSPRSGDLSVYWYQQSLDQGLQFLIQYYNGEERAKGNILERFSAQQFPDLHSELNLSSLELGDSALYFCASSARDRGNNEQFFGPGTRLTVL.

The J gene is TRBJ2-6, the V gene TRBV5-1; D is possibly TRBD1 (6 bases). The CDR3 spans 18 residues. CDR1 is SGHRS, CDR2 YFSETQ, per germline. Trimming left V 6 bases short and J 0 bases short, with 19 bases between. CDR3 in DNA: TGCGCCAGCACCAGAGAGGACAGACTCTACTCTGGGGCCAACGTCCTGACTTTC. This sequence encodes CASTREDRLYSGANVLTF.

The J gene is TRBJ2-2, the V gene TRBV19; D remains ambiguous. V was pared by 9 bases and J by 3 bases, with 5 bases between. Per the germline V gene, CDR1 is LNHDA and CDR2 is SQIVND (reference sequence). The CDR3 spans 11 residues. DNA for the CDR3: TGTGCCAGCTCCTACACCGGGGAGCTGTTTTTT. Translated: CASSYTGELFF.

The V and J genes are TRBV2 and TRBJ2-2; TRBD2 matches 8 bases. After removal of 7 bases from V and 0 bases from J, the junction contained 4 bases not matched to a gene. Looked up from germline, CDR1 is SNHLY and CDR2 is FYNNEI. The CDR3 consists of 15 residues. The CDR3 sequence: CASTPGLANTGELFF. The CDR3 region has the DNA TGTGCCAGCACTCCGGGACTAGCGAACACCGGGGAGCTGTTTTTT. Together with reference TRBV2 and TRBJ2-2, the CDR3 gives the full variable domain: EPEVTQTPSHQVTQMGQEVILRCVPISNHLYFYWYRQILGQKVEFLVSFYNNEISEKSEIFDDQFSVERPDGSNFTLKIRSTKLEDSAMYFCASTPGLANTGELFFGEGSRLTVL.